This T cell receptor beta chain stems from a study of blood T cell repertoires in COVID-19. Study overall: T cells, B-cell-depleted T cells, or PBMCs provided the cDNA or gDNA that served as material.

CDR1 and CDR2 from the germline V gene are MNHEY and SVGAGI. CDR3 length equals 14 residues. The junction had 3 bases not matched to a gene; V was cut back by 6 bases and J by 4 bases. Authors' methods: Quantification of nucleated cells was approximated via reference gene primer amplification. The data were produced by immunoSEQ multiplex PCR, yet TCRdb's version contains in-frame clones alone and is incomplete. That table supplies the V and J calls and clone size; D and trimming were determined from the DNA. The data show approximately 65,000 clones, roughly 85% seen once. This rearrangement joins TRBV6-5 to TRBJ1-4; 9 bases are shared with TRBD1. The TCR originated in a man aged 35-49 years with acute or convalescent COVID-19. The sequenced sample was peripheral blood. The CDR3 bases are TGTGCCAGCAGCCGGGACAGGGATAATGAAAAACTGTTTTTT. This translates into CASSRDRDNEKLFF.